These T cell receptor beta chains were read from a single sample in a study of cytomegalovirus exposure and HLA in healthy donors. The protocol was immunoSEQ multiplex PCR, while the TCRdb copy is restricted to in-frame clones and leaves out a portion. The data hold fewer than 200,000 clones, with over 60% observed a single time. The sequenced material came from PBMCs. The receptors here all came from a girl aged 10-17 years in good health and CMV-seronegative. Both conserved end residues are part of each CDR3. The D gene is left open where the match is weak. Only part of the rows carry a size: once, few, many, or a class if the clone is expanded.

CDR3 DNA	CDR3 protein	D gene	V gene	J gene	clone size
TGTGCCAGCAGTGAAGCGGGGAGGGCAGATACGCAGTATTTT	CASSEAGRADTQYF	TRBD2	TRBV2	TRBJ2-3	.
TGCGCCAGCAGCGCAGGGACAGGAATTGGCTATGGCTACACCTTC	CASSAGTGIGYGYTF	TRBD1	TRBV5-1	TRBJ1-2	.
TGTGCCAGCAACCAGGGGGCCTACAATGAGCAGTTCTTC	CASNQGAYNEQFF	TRBD1	TRBV6-1	TRBJ2-1	.
TGCGCCAGCAGCTCCGGACAGCCTGAAGCTTTCTTT	CASSSGQPEAFF	.	TRBV5-1	TRBJ1-1	.
TGCGCCAGCAGCACTCCGGACAGGGGGGAGGAGACCCAGTACTTC	CASSTPDRGEETQYF	TRBD1	TRBV5-1	TRBJ2-5	.
TGTGCCACCCGACCCCGACAGGACGATTCACCCCTCCACTTT	CATRPRQDDSPLHF	.	TRBV15	TRBJ1-6	.
TGTGCCAGCAGCTCCACCCTCCAGGGATTGTATGGCTACACCTTC	CASSSTLQGLYGYTF	.	TRBV5-5	TRBJ1-2	.
TGTGCCACCGGGGACAGGGGGCTGGTTCCCCAGCATTTT	CATGDRGLVPQHF	TRBD1	TRBV6-1	TRBJ1-5	.
TGTGCCAGCAGCTCAAACAATGAGCAGTTCTTC	CASSSNNEQFF	.	TRBV7-6	TRBJ2-1	.
TGTGCCAGCAGTTACGACAGTAACACTGAAGCTTTCTTT	CASSYDSNTEAFF	.	TRBV6-5	TRBJ1-1	.
TGTGCCAGCAGCGTAGCGCGAGCCACTGAAGCTTTCTTT	CASSVARATEAFF	.	TRBV9	TRBJ1-1	.
TGTGCCAGCAGTTACCAACAGGGGAGGAACACTGAAGCTTTCTTT	CASSYQQGRNTEAFF	TRBD1	TRBV7-9	TRBJ1-1	.
TGCGCCAGCAGCCCAGGGGGTTATGGCTACACCTTC	CASSPGGYGYTF	TRBD1	TRBV5-1	TRBJ1-2	.
TGCGCCAGCAGCCAGGCACAGAGCTCCTACGAGCAGTACTTC	CASSQAQSSYEQYF	.	TRBV4-1	TRBJ2-7	.
TGCGCCAGCAGCGAAAGTACAGGGAGCGGCTATGGCTACACCTTC	CASSESTGSGYGYTF	.	TRBV4-1	TRBJ1-2	.
TGCGCCAGCAGCCAGATACAGGGTCAGGGGGGAAACACCATATATTTT	CASSQIQGQGGNTIYF	.	TRBV4-1	TRBJ1-3	.
TGTGCCAGCAGTGAAGACAGGGCGTCTGGAAACACCATATATTTT	CASSEDRASGNTIYF	.	TRBV2	TRBJ1-3	few
TGCAGCGTTGACCCATGGACAGGACTTAACTATGGCTACACCTTC	CSVDPWTGLNYGYTF	TRBD1	TRBV29-1	TRBJ1-2	.
TGTGCCAGCAGTGAACAGCCGAACACTGAAGCTTTCTTT	CASSEQPNTEAFF	.	TRBV27	TRBJ1-1	.
TGTGCCAGCAGCCCAAGGACAGGGGATGGCTACACCTTC	CASSPRTGDGYTF	TRBD1	TRBV14	TRBJ1-2	.
TGTGCCAGCGCTAGCTTGTATGAGCAGTTCTTC	CASASLYEQFF	.	TRBV6-5	TRBJ2-1	.
TGTGCAACCGCCGGACAGTTAGCTAACTATGGCTACACCTTC	CATAGQLANYGYTF	.	TRBV30	TRBJ1-2	.
TGCAGTGCTACTTTTGCGGACGAGCAGTACTTC	CSATFADEQYF	.	TRBV20-1	TRBJ2-7	.
TGCGCCAGCAGCCGACCGGGACAGGGCTCTGGCTACACCTTC	CASSRPGQGSGYTF	TRBD1	TRBV4-1	TRBJ1-2	few
TGTGCCAGTCGCCGGGCGGGGGGGACCTACGAGCAGTACTTC	CASRRAGGTYEQYF	TRBD2	TRBV7-2	TRBJ2-7	.
TGTGCCAGCAGCTTACAGGGGAGAGATCAGCCCCAGCATTTT	CASSLQGRDQPQHF	.	TRBV7-8	TRBJ1-5	.
TGTGCCAGCAGTGGGGTGTCAGGGGGCTATGGCTACACCTTC	CASSGVSGGYGYTF	TRBD1	TRBV6-1	TRBJ1-2	.
TGTGCCAGCAGTTTTCGGGACTGGAACCACAATGAGCAGTTCTTC	CASSFRDWNHNEQFF	.	TRBV27	TRBJ2-1	.
TGCGCCACCCTCAAGGGCGGGAATGAGCAGTTCTTC	CATLKGGNEQFF	.	TRBV4-1	TRBJ2-1	.
TGTGCCAGTAGCAGGTTAGCAACTAATGAAAAACTGTTTTTT	CASSRLATNEKLFF	.	TRBV19	TRBJ1-4	.
TGTGCCAGCAGCTTCGCGTTGGTGGACATTCAGTACTTC	CASSFALVDIQYF	.	TRBV11-2	TRBJ2-4	once
TGTGCCAGCAGGGGGGGGGCCATTGAGCAGTTCTTC	CASRGGAIEQFF	.	TRBV2	TRBJ2-1	.
TGTGCCAGCAGGCTGGGACAGCCTTCTGGGGCCAACGTCCTGACTTTC	CASRLGQPSGANVLTF	TRBD1	TRBV7-9	TRBJ2-6	.
TGTGCCAGCACTACAGGGCAGAATTCACCCCTCCACTTT	CASTTGQNSPLHF	.	TRBV6-1	TRBJ1-6	.
TGCGCCAGCAGCCGTGGGGGCCTGTCCGGCTCCTACGAGCAGTACTTC	CASSRGGLSGSYEQYF	.	TRBV5-1	TRBJ2-7	.
TGTGCCAGCAGTGATATGGGACTTCCTATCCCCTACGAGCAGTACTTC	CASSDMGLPIPYEQYF	.	TRBV6-1	TRBJ2-7	.
TGTGCCAGCAGCCAGGTAGCGGGGGCGGGTACGCAGTATTTT	CASSQVAGAGTQYF	TRBD2	TRBV4-2	TRBJ2-3	.
TGTGCCAGCACTTCGGGACAGGGCTTTGAAAAACTGTTTTTT	CASTSGQGFEKLFF	TRBD1	TRBV6-1	TRBJ1-4	few
TGTGCCAGCAGTAAGCGGGGGACAGGGGGCCTCGAGCAGTACTTC	CASSKRGTGGLEQYF	TRBD1	TRBV6-6	TRBJ2-7	.
TGTGCCAGCAGCCAAGTACTGGGGGAGGCAAATGAGCAGTTCTTC	CASSQVLGEANEQFF	.	TRBV14	TRBJ2-1	.
TGTGCCAGCAGCTCACAGGGGGCGGGCACTGAAGCTTTCTTT	CASSSQGAGTEAFF	TRBD1	TRBV5-6	TRBJ1-1	.
TGCGCCAGCAGCCAAGACGGAGCACCGATTGCAGCGGGTTCACCCCTCCACTTT	CASSQDGAPIAAGSPLHF	.	TRBV4-1	TRBJ1-6	.